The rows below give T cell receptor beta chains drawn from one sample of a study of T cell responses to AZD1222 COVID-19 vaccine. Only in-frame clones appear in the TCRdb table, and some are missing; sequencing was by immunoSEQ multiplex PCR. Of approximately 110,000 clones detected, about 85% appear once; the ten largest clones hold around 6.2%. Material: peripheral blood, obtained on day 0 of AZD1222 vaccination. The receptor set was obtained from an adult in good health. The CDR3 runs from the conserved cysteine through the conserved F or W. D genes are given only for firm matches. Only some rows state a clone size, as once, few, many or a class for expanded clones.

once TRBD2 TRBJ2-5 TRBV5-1 TGCGCCAGCAGCTTGGCGGGGGAGGGATCGAAGACCCAGTACTTC CASSLAGEGSKTQYF
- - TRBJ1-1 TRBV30 TGTGCCTGGACAAGGCAGGGAAACACTGAAGCTTTCTTT CAWTRQGNTEAFF
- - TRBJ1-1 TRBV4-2 TGTGCCAGCAGCCAAGATCCTAAAGGCCTGAACACTGAAGCTTTCTTT CASSQDPKGLNTEAFF
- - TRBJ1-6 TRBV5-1 TGCGCCAGCAGCGTGGAGGCGTCCACAAGTTCACCCCTCCACTTT CASSVEASTSSPLHF
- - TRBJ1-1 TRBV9 TGTGCCAGCAGCGCCGGCCTCTATGGCACTGAAGCTTTCTTT CASSAGLYGTEAFF
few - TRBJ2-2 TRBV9 TGTGCCAGCAGCGTCAGTGGTCAAACTCCAACTGTCGGGGAGCTGTTTTTT CASSVSGQTPTVGELFF
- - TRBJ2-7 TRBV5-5 TGTGCCAGCAGGCCCGAGGACGGTGCCTACGAGCAGTACTTC CASRPEDGAYEQYF
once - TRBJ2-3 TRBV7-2 TGTGCCAGCAGTCTACAGGGGGGGAGCACAGATACGCAGTATTTT CASSLQGGSTDTQYF
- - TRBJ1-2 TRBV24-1 TGTGCCACCAGTGATTCCGCACGGACCTATGGCTACACCTTC CATSDSARTYGYTF
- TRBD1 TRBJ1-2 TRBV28 TGTGCCAGCAGGCCGACCGGGACAGTACATCTAGCTAACTATGGCTACACCTTC CASRPTGTVHLANYGYTF
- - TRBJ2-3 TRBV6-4 TGTGCCAGCAGTGACTCGGCGGGTAGCACAGATACGCAGTATTTT CASSDSAGSTDTQYF
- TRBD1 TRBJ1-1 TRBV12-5 TGTGCTAGTGGGCCTCGACAGGGTGCGGCTTTCTTT CASGPRQGAAFF
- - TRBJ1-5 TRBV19 TGTGCCAGTAGTATCGACAGAAGCAATCAGCCCCAGCATTTT CASSIDRSNQPQHF
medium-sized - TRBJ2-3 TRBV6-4 TGTGCCAGCAGTGAGGAGGGGAGCACAGATACGCAGTATTTT CASSEEGSTDTQYF
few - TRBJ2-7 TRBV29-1 TGCAGCGTGAGGGACGCGGAGCAGTACTTC CSVRDAEQYF
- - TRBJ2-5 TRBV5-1 TGCGCCAGCAGCTTGGGGGACTTTACGTACCAAGAGACCCAGTACTTC CASSLGDFTYQETQYF
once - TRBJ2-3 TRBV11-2 TGTGCCAGCAGCGTTGGGGGGTTGGATACGCAGTATTTT CASSVGGLDTQYF